The table lists the clone carrying this T cell receptor (beta chain) with many counts. What it recognizes is unknown. A second PCR, run for about 7 to 12 cycles, used a sample-barcoded 5' primer plus a J-beta primer mix. Each cDNA molecule was tagged by a template-switch adaptor that had 12 random nucleotides. TCRdb fed the 5' RACE reads into MiXCR, producing one record per CDR3 protein. The sample contains more than 650,000 distinct CDR3 sequences, 22% of which appear only once. Isolation yielded PBMCs, at least 7 million per sample, in every case. These data come from a study of blood T cells in healthy people across ages. Overall study results and limits: Roughly linearly, TCR beta diversity per million T cells fell as age increased.

The sample taken for sequencing was blood. This clonotype originated in a man between 65 and 85 years old in good health.

The CDR3: CASSLSLGTEAFF. The CDR3 region has the DNA TGTGCCAGCAGCTTATCCTTGGGCACTGAAGCTTTCTTT. This chain uses TRBV7-9 with TRBJ1-1; D call uncertain. Trimming stripped 2 bases from V and 4 bases from J, with 8 bases between. This CDR3 is 13 amino acids long. The germline gives CDR1 SEHNR, CDR2 FQNEAQ (reference sequence).